This is a list of T cell receptor beta chains from one sample in a study of blood T cells in healthy people across ages. One entry per CDR3 protein results from TCRdb running MiXCR on the 5' RACE reads. The data contain 1.5 million to 2 million distinct CDR3 sequences, more than 35% of them singletons. The sample was blood. These receptors all come from a human donor in good health. CDR3s include the opening cysteine and the closing phenylalanine or tryptophan. The order of the fields is D gene, V gene, J gene, clone size, CDR3 protein, CDR3 DNA. D genes are given only for firm matches. Rows give clone size only sometimes, using once, few, many, or a class for an expanded clone.

>NA|TRBV11-1|TRBJ2-3|many
CASSVSGRQLTPDTQYF
TGTGCCAGCAGCGTCTCGGGACGGCAATTAACTCCCGATACGCAGTATTTT
>NA|TRBV4-1|TRBJ1-4|NA
CASSQEYMEDPKLFF
TGCGCCAGCAGCCAAGAGTATATGGAGGATCCAAAACTGTTTTTT
>TRBD1|TRBV7-9|TRBJ1-4|NA
CASSSSGGGNEKLFF
TGTGCCAGCAGCTCTTCAGGGGGCGGGAATGAAAAACTGTTTTTT
>NA|TRBV7-2|TRBJ1-2|few
CASSLYTGYGYTF
TGTGCCAGCAGCCTTTACACGGGTTATGGCTACACCTTC
>NA|TRBV4-3|TRBJ2-7|NA
CASSQDLGGGRYEQYF
TGCGCCAGCAGCCAAGATTTAGGAGGGGGCCGCTACGAGCAGTACTTC
>NA|TRBV7-2|TRBJ1-2|few
CASSPPGEAYGYTF
TGTGCCAGCAGCCCGCCCGGGGAGGCTTATGGCTACACCTTC
>NA|TRBV6-5|TRBJ1-2|NA
CASTPAGGIYGYTF
TGTGCCAGCACCCCGGCCGGGGGGATCTATGGCTACACCTTC
>NA|TRBV7-9|TRBJ2-5|NA
CASSPPGQPPEEQYF
TGTGCCAGCAGCCCCCCTGGTCAGCCCCCCGAGGAGCAGTACTTC
>NA|TRBV7-2|TRBJ1-3|NA
CASSLVKENTIYF
TGTGCCAGCAGCTTAGTAAAGGAAAACACCATATATTTT
>NA|TRBV12-3/TRBV12-4|TRBJ2-5|NA
CASSSAPARGTQYF
TGTGCCAGCAGTTCGGCCCCCGCAAGAGGGACCCAGTACTTC
>TRBD1|TRBV6-1|TRBJ1-5|few
CASNGQGVSNQPQHF
TGTGCCAGCAATGGACAGGGGGTGAGCAATCAGCCCCAGCATTTT
>NA|TRBV15|TRBJ2-7|NA
CATSGGVNEQYF
TGTGCCACCAGCGGAGGAGTTAACGAGCAGTACTTC
>NA|TRBV4-3|TRBJ2-7|NA
CASSLRGGRGPRSEQQYF
TGCGCCAGCAGCCTGAGAGGAGGCAGGGGCCCCCGAAGTGAGCAGCAGTACTTC
>TRBD1|TRBV20-1|TRBJ2-7|few
CSANPVGQVLYEQYF
TGCAGTGCCAACCCCGTGGGACAGGTACTCTACGAGCAGTACTTC
>NA|TRBV29-1|TRBJ2-5|few
CSWRGQETQYF
TGCAGCTGGAGGGGGCAAGAGACCCAGTACTTC
>NA|TRBV5-6|TRBJ2-7|few
CASSLPRGGYEQYF
TGTGCCAGCAGCTTGCCCAGGGGAGGCTACGAGCAGTACTTC
>TRBD1|TRBV6-1|TRBJ1-1|NA
CASSETGTDTEAFF
TGTGCCAGCAGTGAGACTGGGACAGACACTGAAGCTTTCTTT
>NA|TRBV7-9|TRBJ2-5|NA
CVSTEGQGETQYF
TGTGTCAGCACCGAAGGGCAGGGAGAGACCCAGTACTTC
>TRBD1|TRBV18|TRBJ1-4|NA
CASSPPPTGGEKLFF
TGTGCCAGCTCACCACCGCCGACAGGGGGAGAAAAACTGTTTTTT
>TRBD1|TRBV12-3/TRBV12-4|TRBJ2-3|NA
CASSTWDRGRGDTQYF
TGTGCCAGCAGTACCTGGGACAGGGGGCGAGGGGATACGCAGTATTTT